A single sample is the source of the 30 T cell receptor beta chains below, sequenced in a study of blood T cell repertoires in COVID-19 (dated by TCRdb to 2019 to 2021). Libraries were made using the immunoSEQ multiplex PCR assay. TCRdb retrieved this table from immuneACCESS and kept in-frame rearrangements only. Not all clones are present; in checked studies, unresolved V genes account for under half, and no reason is known for the remainder. In this sample the table shows under 200,000 clones, 87% of which occur a single time. The ten biggest clones cover roughly 2.5% of the sample. The source material was peripheral blood. Every receptor here comes from a middle-aged man with active or convalescent COVID-19.

This chain links TRBV30 with TRBJ1-2, with D maybe TRBD1 (6 bases). The CDR3 covers 14 residues. Germline V lookup: CDR1 GTSNPN, CDR2 SVGIG (reference sequence). Trimming took off 2 bases at V and 4 bases at J, with 14 bases between the two ends. The CDR3 sequence: CAWSIETGPYGYTF. The DNA of the CDR3 is TGTGCCTGGAGTATAGAGACAGGTCCCTATGGCTACACCTTC.

As for this clone: The same CDR3 is also encoded by other DNA sequences in this sample. V is TRBV7-9 and J is TRBJ1-5; D is uncertain. Trimming stripped 2 bases from V and 2 bases from J, with 4 bases between. The length of the CDR3 is 13 residues. Germline V lookup: CDR1 SEHNR, CDR2 FQNEAQ (reference sequence). In DNA form, the CDR3 reads TGTGCCAGCAGCTTAACAGGCAATCAGCCCCAGCATTTT. It specifies CASSLTGNQPQHF.

The chain employs TRBV7-2 and TRBJ2-3; TRBD2 aligns across 8 bases. CDR1 and CDR2 (germline): SGHTA, FQGNSA. CDR3 size: 16 residues. V lost 4 bases to trimming and J lost 3 bases; unmatched junction nucleotides: 9. The CDR3 here is CASSYRGGAGTDTQYF. The CDR3 nucleotides read TGTGCCAGCAGCTACCGGGGGGGGGCTGGTACAGATACGCAGTATTTT.

The rearrangement uses TRBV11-2 and TRBJ2-7, with 8 bases matching TRBD1. This CDR3 region has 16 residues. In germline, CDR1 is SGHAT, CDR2 FQNNGV. V shed 1 base, J shed 0 bases, and the junction held 5 bases outside the gene matches. The CDR3 DNA reads TGTGCCAGCAGCTTAGTCAGGGGGCCACTCTCCTACGAGCAGTACTTC. Amino acid sequence: CASSLVRGPLSYEQYF.

The CDR3 region is CASSFSGSAVPDTQYF. The CDR3 DNA reads TGTGCCAGCAGCTTTAGCGGTTCCGCAGTTCCAGATACGCAGTATTTT. This chain connects TRBV11-3 to TRBJ2-3; a weak D match, TRBD2 (6 bases). Germline lookup yields CDR1 SGHNT and CDR2 YENEEA. There are 16 residues in the CDR3. The V end lost 3 bases, the J end lost 4 bases, and 17 bases lay between the germline ends.

This chain connects TRBV21-1 to TRBJ2-1; the table assigns TRBD2, which was not confirmed against the DNA. TRBV21-1 is described as a pseudogene. The CDR3 consists of 15 residues. The CDR3 sequence is CASSKGSGGYNEQFF. CDR3 nucleotides: TGTGCCAGCAGCAAAGGTAGCGGGGGGTACAATGAGCAGTTCTTC.

The chain recombines TRBV30 with TRBJ1-5; 7 positions match TRBD1. The J segment lost 5 bases and the V segment lost 2 bases, leaving 3 bases of the junction unmatched. The CDR3 totals 13 residues. From germline, CDR1 is GTSNPN and CDR2 SVGIG (reference sequence). The DNA of the CDR3 is TGTGCCTGGAGTAAGACAGGGCATCAGCCCCAGCATTTT. Amino acid sequence: CAWSKTGHQPQHF.

This clone was found a few times. The chain joins TRBV20-1 to TRBJ1-2, with D possibly TRBD1 on 5 matching bases. The CDR3 runs 15 residues. Germline V gene sequence: CDR1 DFQATT, CDR2 SNEGSKA (reference sequence). V was shortened by 3 bases and J by 2 bases, with 16 bases between the two germline ends. DNA for the CDR3: TGCAGTGCTAGTCCCCTGGGAGGGGCGAACTATGGCTACACCTTC. The encoded protein is CSASPLGGANYGYTF.

The V and J genes are TRBV7-3 and TRBJ2-1; TRBD2 is a possible D gene (6 bases). V lost 8 bases and J lost 0, with 23 bases in between. Germline V lookup: CDR1 SGHTA, CDR2 FQGTGA. The CDR3 sequence is 18 residues long. This CDR3 is CASSLLRSAGSSYNEQFF. The DNA of the CDR3 is TGTGCCAGCTCCCTCCTCCGGTCGGCGGGAAGCTCCTACAATGAGCAGTTCTTC.

This sequence joins TRBV19 and TRBJ1-5; 12 nucleotides agree with TRBD1. V lost 9 bases, J lost 2 bases, and 5 bases stayed unmatched. The CDR3 loop spans 15 amino acids. CDR1 LNHDA and CDR2 SQIVND come from the germline V gene (reference sequence). CDR3 amino acids: CASGTGGAGNQPQHF. Here the CDR3 DNA reads TGTGCCAGCGGGACAGGGGGCGCGGGCAATCAGCCCCAGCATTTT.

The rearrangement uses TRBV4-1 and TRBJ1-5; the D gene is possibly TRBD1 (6 bases). CDR1 and CDR2 (germline): MGHRA, YSYEKL. The V and J ends lost 1 base and 4 bases respectively, with 11 bases between them. The CDR3 consists of 15 residues. The CDR3 coding sequence is TGCGCCAGCAGCCAAGTGGACAGTTCGAATCAGCCCCAGCATTTT. This encodes CASSQVDSSNQPQHF.

CDR3 in DNA: TGTGCCAGCAGCAGGGGACACGTATATGGCTACACCTTC. As protein: CASSRGHVYGYTF. The gene calls are TRBV5-8 and TRBJ1-2; tentative D call: TRBD1 (6 bases). Germline V lookup: CDR1 SGHTS, CDR2 YDEGEE. This CDR3 contains 13 residues. Trimming took off 4 bases at V and 5 bases at J, with 12 bases between the two ends. Based on the CDR3 plus reference TRBV5-8 and TRBJ1-2, the full variable domain is EAGVTQSPTHLIKTRGQQATLRCSPISGHTSVYWYQQALGLGLQFLLWYDEGEERNRGNFPPRFSGRQFPNYSSELNVNALELEDSALYLCASSRGHVYGYTFGSGTRLTVV.

This chain links TRBV5-4 with TRBJ1-1, with D uncertain. This CDR3 contains 14 residues. Trimming left V 4 bases short and J 2 bases short, with 12 bases between. Germline loops: CDR1 SGHNT, CDR2 YYREEE (reference sequence). Written as DNA, the CDR3 is TGTGCCAGCAGCCCGGTCGGGGAAAACACTGAAGCTTTCTTT. Encoded protein: CASSPVGENTEAFF.

The V call is TRBV7-8, the J call TRBJ1-1; D uncertain. V was clipped by 5 bases and J by 0 bases, with 10 bases between them. Germline loops: CDR1 SGHVS, CDR2 FQNEAQ. The CDR3 runs to 14 residues. Here the CDR3 reads CASSGRELNTEAFF. Written as DNA, the CDR3 is TGTGCCAGCAGCGGACGGGAATTGAACACTGAAGCTTTCTTT.

This sequence joins TRBV18 and TRBJ2-7; TRBD2 might be the D (6 bases). Germline-derived CDR1 and CDR2 are KGHSH and LQKENI. V lost 1 base, J lost 4 bases, and 8 bases lay in between. The CDR3 contains 13 residues. CDR3 coding DNA: TGTGCCAGCTCACCACTCGGAGGGTACGAGCAGTACTTC. Amino acid sequence: CASSPLGGYEQYF.

The chain couples TRBV5-4 to TRBJ2-1, with a possible D match to TRBD1 (6 bases). This CDR3 has 12 residues. Trimming took off 1 base at V and 9 bases at J, with 8 bases between the two ends. Germline V lookup: CDR1 SGHNT, CDR2 YYREEE (reference sequence). The DNA of the CDR3 is TGTGCCAGCAGCTTGAGGGGGTTTGAGCAGTTCTTC. It encodes CASSLRGFEQFF.

This sequence joins TRBV24-1 and TRBJ1-1; the D is unclear. V was trimmed by 7 bases and J by 1 base, leaving 15 bases between them. The CDR3 has 15 amino acids. Per the germline V gene, CDR1 is KGHDR and CDR2 is SFDVKD. CDR3 in amino acids: CATRTSQTPNTEAFF. The DNA for the CDR3 is TGTGCCACCAGGACAAGCCAAACACCGAACACTGAAGCTTTCTTT.

J is TRBJ2-1 and V is TRBV30; TRBD2 aligns across 12 bases. Per the germline V gene, CDR1 is GTSNPN and CDR2 is SVGIG (reference sequence). The CDR3 length is 15 residues. The V segment lost 7 bases and the J segment 9 bases; nucleotides outside the gene matches: 13. The CDR3 DNA reads TGTGCCTTCGAAACACTAGCGGGGGGTAGTGGTGAGCAGTTCTTC. This sequence encodes CAFETLAGGSGEQFF.

The chain has TRBV28 and TRBJ1-2; D is unclear. The CDR3 extends over 12 amino acids. V lost 3 bases to trimming and J lost 3 bases, with 5 bases between them. Germline V gene lookup returns CDR1 MDHEN and CDR2 SYDVKM. The CDR3 reads CASSLEDYGYTF. CDR3 sequence (DNA): TGTGCCAGCAGTTTGGAGGACTATGGCTACACCTTC.

This sequence joins TRBV18 and TRBJ1-2; D uncertain. This CDR3 has 14 residues. In germline, CDR1 is KGHSH, CDR2 LQKENI. The V and J ends lost 3 bases and 3 bases respectively, with 11 bases between them. The chain's CDR3 is CASSPAGRDYGYTF. The CDR3 bases are TGTGCCAGCTCACCCGCCGGGAGGGACTATGGCTACACCTTC.

V and J are TRBV7-8 and TRBJ2-5; weak D call: TRBD1 (5 bases). Germline CDR1 reads SGHVS; CDR2 reads FQNEAQ. V was pared by 2 bases and J by 5 bases, with 15 bases between. The CDR3 length is 15 residues. The CDR3 region is CASSLNSATAETQYF. DNA of the CDR3: TGTGCCAGCAGCTTAAATTCTGCGACAGCCGAGACCCAGTACTTC.

The sample holds one count of this clone. J is TRBJ2-3 and V is TRBV5-1; D perhaps matches TRBD2 (5 bases). This CDR3 contains 15 residues. V lost 0 bases to trimming and J lost 2 bases, with 10 bases between them. Per germline, CDR1 SGHRS and CDR2 YFSETQ. The CDR3 spells CASSLGRGDTDTQYF. CDR3 coding DNA: TGCGCCAGCAGCTTGGGTCGGGGTGACACAGATACGCAGTATTTT. The variable domain in full, with the rest retrieved from reference TRBV5-1 and TRBJ2-3, is KAGVTQTPRYLIKTRGQQVTLSCSPISGHRSVSWYQQTPGQGLQFLFEYFSETQRNKGNFPGRFSGRQFSNSRSEMNVSTLELGDSALYLCASSLGRGDTDTQYFGPGTRLTVL.

The CDR3 reads CASSPSTAHGGYTF. In DNA form, the CDR3 reads TGTGCCAGCAGTCCGTCGACAGCCCATGGAGGCTACACCTTC. This chain links TRBV6-5 with TRBJ1-2, with TRBD1 as a possible D gene (5 bases). The CDR3 loop spans 14 amino acids. CDR1 and CDR2 from the germline V gene are MNHEY and SVGAGI. Trimming cost V 5 bases and J 8 bases, with 18 bases left between them.

This clone was seen a single time. This chain links TRBV30 with TRBJ1-1; 7 positions match TRBD1. V lost 3 bases to trimming and J lost 10 bases; unmatched junction nucleotides: 14. This CDR3 spans 14 amino acids. Per germline, CDR1 GTSNPN and CDR2 SVGIG (reference sequence). The CDR3 DNA sequence: TGTGCCTGGAGCGAAACGGGTAAGGGGGCGAGAGCTTTCTTT. Translated: CAWSETGKGARAFF.

The J gene is TRBJ2-7, the V gene TRBV7-2, with TRBD1 matching 7 bases. The CDR3 runs 14 residues. The V gene end was trimmed by 0 bases and the J gene end by 7 bases; junction bases not matched to a gene: 6. The V gene's germline CDR1 is SGHTA and CDR2 FQGNSA. The CDR3 coding sequence is TGTGCCAGCAGCTTAGCCGGGACAGTCCGGGAGCAGTACTTC. Its protein product is CASSLAGTVREQYF.

The chain recombines TRBV11-2 with TRBJ2-2; the D gene is possibly TRBD2 (5 bases). V was trimmed by 4 bases and J by 6 bases, leaving 12 bases between them. This CDR3 region has 14 residues. CDR1 and CDR2 (germline): SGHAT, FQNNGV. CDR3 protein: CASSSSREAGELFF. In DNA form, the CDR3 reads TGTGCCAGCAGCTCATCGAGGGAAGCCGGGGAGCTGTTTTTT.

The genes are TRBV5-4 and TRBJ2-1; possibly TRBD1 for D (6 bases). The CDR3 consists of 15 residues. Germline CDR1 reads SGHNT; CDR2 reads YYREEE (reference sequence). V lost 0 bases and J 5 bases, leaving 12 bases between the germline ends. For the CDR3, the DNA is TGTGCCAGCAGCTTGGGGGGACATACTAACAATGAGCAGTTCTTC. This codes for CASSLGGHTNNEQFF.

This clone was counted a single time. The genes are TRBV28 and TRBJ1-4; possible D gene TRBD1, 6 bases. The CDR3 extends over 15 amino acids. V dropped 3 bases and J dropped 7 bases, with 15 bases sitting between them. Germline CDR1 is MDHEN and CDR2 is SYDVKM. DNA for the CDR3: TGTGCCAGCAGTTTTTCGGGGGGCCCTGGTGAAAAACTGTTTTTT. It translates to CASSFSGGPGEKLFF.

This clone occurred once. The chain employs TRBV10-1 and TRBJ1-1; tentatively, D is TRBD1 (5 bases). The V end lost 4 bases, the J end lost 1 base, and 7 bases lay between the germline ends. This CDR3 contains 13 residues. Germline CDR1 WNHNN, CDR2 SYGVQD (reference sequence). CDR3 sequence (DNA): TGCGCCAGCAGTGTAGACAGGAACACTGAAGCTTTCTTT. As protein: CASSVDRNTEAFF.

V is TRBV3-1 (or the pseudogene TRBV3-2) and J is TRBJ1-3, with D perhaps TRBD1 (5 bases). Trimming removed 0 bases at V and 12 bases at J, with 12 bases between. CDR1 and CDR2 (germline): LGHDT, YNNKEL (reference sequence). The CDR3 has 13 amino acids. CDR3 sequence reads: CASSQDLRGFIYF. The CDR3 nucleotides are TGTGCCAGCAGCCAAGATCTGCGGGGGTTCATATATTTT.